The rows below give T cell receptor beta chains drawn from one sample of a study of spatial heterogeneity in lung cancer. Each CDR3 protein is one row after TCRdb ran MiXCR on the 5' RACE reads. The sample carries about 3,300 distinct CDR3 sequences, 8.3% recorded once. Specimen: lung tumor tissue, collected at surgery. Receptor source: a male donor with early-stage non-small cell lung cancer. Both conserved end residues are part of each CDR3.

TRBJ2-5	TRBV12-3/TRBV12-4	CASSFSETQYF
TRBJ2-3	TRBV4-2	CASSQEWAYTDTQYF
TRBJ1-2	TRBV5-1	CASSFQGGNGYTF
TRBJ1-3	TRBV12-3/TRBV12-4	CASSFSGKVSGNTIYF
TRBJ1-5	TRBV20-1	CSAKDPSNQPQHF
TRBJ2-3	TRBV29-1	CSVESEGGQKQYF
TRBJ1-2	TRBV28	CASSLRSGASYGYTF
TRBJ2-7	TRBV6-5	CASSYTGGLSYEQYF
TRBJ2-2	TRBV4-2	CASSQAHGRSTGELFF
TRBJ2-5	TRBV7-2	CASSSTTTGRLAQETQYF
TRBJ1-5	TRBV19	CASSKIDREGQPQHF
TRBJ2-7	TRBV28	CASDNGRGRSYEQYF
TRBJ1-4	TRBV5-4	CASSYRDINEKLFF
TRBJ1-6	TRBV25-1	CASSRTYNSPLHF
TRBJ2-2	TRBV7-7	CASSSGRGSGHGELFF
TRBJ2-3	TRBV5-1	CASSRGRDGTDTQYF
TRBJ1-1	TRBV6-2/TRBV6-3	CASSYSGTAEAFF
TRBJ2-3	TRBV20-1	CSARDPFTSTDTQYF
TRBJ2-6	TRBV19	CASSPESTGANVLTF
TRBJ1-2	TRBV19	CASSGQQGNYGYTF
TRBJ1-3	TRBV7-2	CASSLGISNTIYF
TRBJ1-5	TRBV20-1	CSATSGDQPQHF
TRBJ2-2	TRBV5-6	CASSLSGQGNTGELFF
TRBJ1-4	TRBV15	CATSSAGGVKLFF
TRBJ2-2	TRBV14	CASSQDTSGGELFF
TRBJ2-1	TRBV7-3	CASSATSGSYNEQFF
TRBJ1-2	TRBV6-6	CASKDKGQSLYGYTF
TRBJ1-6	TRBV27	CASSSGTANSPLHF
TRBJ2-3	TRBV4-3	CASRQYASGGASDTQYF
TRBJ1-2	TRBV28	CASSLRGYGYTF
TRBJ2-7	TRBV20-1	CSARPRDSYEQYF
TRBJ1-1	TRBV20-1	CSATDVTRNTEAFF
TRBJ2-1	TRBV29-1	CSVPSYNEQFF